Included here is one TCR beta chain sequence, with context. Antigen: not known. The CDR3 runs 12 residues. With 10 bases removed from V and 4 bases from J, the gap between germline ends came to 13 bases. CDR1 and CDR2 from the germline V gene are LNHDA and SQIVND (reference sequence). These data come from a study of T cell clonotyping in hematopoietic cell transplantation. Findings of the study overall: Graft donor and pretransplant recipient Inverse Simpson Index values predicted broader posttransplant TCR diversity. Few recipient clonotypes overlapped donors; over 95% were de novo at given depth. CD4 and CD8 repertoire contributions could not be separated without sorting. After transplant, recipient diversity fell while pathologically expanded clonotypes grew through day 180.

The table came from immunoSEQ multiplex PCR; TCRdb's copy has only in-frame clones and leaves some out. The sample yields 7,000 or so clones, 70% to 90% seen once. Material: PBMCs, obtained 100 days after allogeneic stem cell transplant. The receptor's source is a male patient in his late teens or twenties who had an allogeneic stem cell transplant from a related donor, so the T cells may come from the graft donor. Some clones in this sample may be carry-over from other donors' samples. V is TRBV19 and J is TRBJ1-2; no clear D gene. In nucleotides, the CDR3 is TGTGCCACCACAGTGGACGGCTATGGCTACACCTTC. As protein: CATTVDGYGYTF.